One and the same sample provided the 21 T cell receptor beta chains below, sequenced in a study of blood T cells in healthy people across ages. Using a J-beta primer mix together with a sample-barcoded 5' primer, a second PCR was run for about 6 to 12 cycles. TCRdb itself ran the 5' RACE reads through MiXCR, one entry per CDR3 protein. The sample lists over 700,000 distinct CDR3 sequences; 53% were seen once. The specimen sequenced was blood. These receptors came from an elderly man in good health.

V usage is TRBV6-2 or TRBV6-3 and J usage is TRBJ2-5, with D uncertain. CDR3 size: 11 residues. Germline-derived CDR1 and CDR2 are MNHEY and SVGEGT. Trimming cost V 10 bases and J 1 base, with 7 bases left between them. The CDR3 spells CATRTQETQYF. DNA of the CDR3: TGTGCCACCCGGACCCAAGAGACCCAGTACTTC.

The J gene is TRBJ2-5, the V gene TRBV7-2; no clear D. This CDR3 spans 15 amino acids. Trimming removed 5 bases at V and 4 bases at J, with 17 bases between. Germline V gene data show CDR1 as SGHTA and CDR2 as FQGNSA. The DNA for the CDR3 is TGTGCCAGCAGCCTCGCGCCGGCGGCGGCAGAGACCCAGTACTTC. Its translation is CASSLAPAAAETQYF.

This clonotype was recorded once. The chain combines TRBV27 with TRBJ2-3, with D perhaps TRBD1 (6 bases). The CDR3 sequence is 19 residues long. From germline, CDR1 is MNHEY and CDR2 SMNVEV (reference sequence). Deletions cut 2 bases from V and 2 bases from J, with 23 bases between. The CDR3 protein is CASSLDLGDRNRDTDTQYF. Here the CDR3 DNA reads TGTGCCAGCAGTTTAGACTTAGGGGATCGGAACAGGGACACAGATACGCAGTATTTT.

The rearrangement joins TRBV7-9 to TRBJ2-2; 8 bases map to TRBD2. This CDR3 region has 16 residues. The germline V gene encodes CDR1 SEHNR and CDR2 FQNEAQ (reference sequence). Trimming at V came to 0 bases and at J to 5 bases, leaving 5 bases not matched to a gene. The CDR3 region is CASSLAQREPTGELFF. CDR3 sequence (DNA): TGTGCCAGCAGCTTAGCCCAGCGGGAGCCGACCGGGGAGCTGTTTTTT.

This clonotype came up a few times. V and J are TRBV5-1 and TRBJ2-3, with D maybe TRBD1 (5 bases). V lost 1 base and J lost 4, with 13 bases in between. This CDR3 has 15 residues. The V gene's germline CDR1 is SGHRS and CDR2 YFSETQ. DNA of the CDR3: TGCGCCAGCAGCTTGATGGAGATAGGGGCAGATACGCAGTATTTT. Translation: CASSLMEIGADTQYF.

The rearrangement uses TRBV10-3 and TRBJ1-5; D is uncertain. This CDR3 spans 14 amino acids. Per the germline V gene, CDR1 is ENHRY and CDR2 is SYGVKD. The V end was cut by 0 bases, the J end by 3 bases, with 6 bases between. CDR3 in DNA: TGTGCCATCAGTGAGTCAGGCTACAATCAGCCCCAGCATTTT. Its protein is CAISESGYNQPQHF.

CDR3 nucleotide sequence: TGCGCCAGCAGCGAAAAGGGGAGGGCCCACCTGAACACCGGGGAGCTGTTTTTT. Translating gives CASSEKGRAHLNTGELFF. The chain combines TRBV5-1 with TRBJ2-2, with TRBD2 identical over 7 bases. V shed 4 bases, J shed 1 base, and the junction held 13 bases outside the gene matches. CDR1 and CDR2 from the germline V gene are SGHRS and YFSETQ. This CDR3 has 18 amino acids. Complete variable domain (other parts from reference TRBV5-1 and TRBJ2-2): KAGVTQTPRYLIKTRGQQVTLSCSPISGHRSVSWYQQTPGQGLQFLFEYFSETQRNKGNFPGRFSGRQFSNSRSEMNVSTLELGDSALYLCASSEKGRAHLNTGELFFGEGSRLTVL.

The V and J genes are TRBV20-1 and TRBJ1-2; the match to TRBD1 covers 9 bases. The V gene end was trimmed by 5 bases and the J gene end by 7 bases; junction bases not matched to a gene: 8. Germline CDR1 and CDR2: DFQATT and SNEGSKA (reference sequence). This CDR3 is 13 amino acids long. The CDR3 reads CSAGDRVKRGYTF. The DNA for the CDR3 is TGCAGTGCTGGGGACAGGGTCAAACGTGGCTACACCTTC.

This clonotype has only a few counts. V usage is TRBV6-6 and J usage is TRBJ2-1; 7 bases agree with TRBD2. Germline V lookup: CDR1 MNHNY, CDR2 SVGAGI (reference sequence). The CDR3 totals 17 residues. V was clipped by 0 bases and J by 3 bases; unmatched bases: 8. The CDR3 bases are TGTGCCAGCAGTTACTCGTGGCTAGCGGCTAACTACAATGAGCAGTTCTTC. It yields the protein CASSYSWLAANYNEQFF.

CDR3 bases: TGTGCCAGCAGCCAAGGGGGGATGCGCGCGTATTTT. Protein product: CASSQGGMRAYF. V usage is TRBV3-1 and J usage is TRBJ2-3, with D perhaps TRBD1 or TRBD2 (5 bases each). V dropped 1 base and J dropped 14 bases, with 13 bases sitting between them. Per germline, CDR1 LGHDT and CDR2 YNNKEL (reference sequence). CDR3 size: 12 residues.

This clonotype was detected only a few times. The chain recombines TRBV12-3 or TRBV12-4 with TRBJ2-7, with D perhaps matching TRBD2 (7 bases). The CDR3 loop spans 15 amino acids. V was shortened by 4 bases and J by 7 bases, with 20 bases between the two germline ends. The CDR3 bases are TGTGCCAGCAGTTCCTCCCTGGGGGGGCCCTGGGAGCAGTACTTC. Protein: CASSSSLGGPWEQYF.

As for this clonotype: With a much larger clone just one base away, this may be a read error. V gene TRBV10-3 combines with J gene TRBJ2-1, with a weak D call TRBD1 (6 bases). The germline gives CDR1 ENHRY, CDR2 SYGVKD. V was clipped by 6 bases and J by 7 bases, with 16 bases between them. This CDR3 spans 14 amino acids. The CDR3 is CAISEQGISNEQFF. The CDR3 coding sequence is TGTGCCATCAGCGAACAGGGAATCTCGAATGAGCAGTTCTTC.

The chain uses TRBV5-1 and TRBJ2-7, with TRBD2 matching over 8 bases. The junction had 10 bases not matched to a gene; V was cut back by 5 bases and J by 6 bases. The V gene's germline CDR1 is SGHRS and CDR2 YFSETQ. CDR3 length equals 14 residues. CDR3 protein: CASRLVAGKGEQYF. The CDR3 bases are TGCGCCAGCAGACTGGTAGCGGGGAAAGGCGAGCAGTACTTC.

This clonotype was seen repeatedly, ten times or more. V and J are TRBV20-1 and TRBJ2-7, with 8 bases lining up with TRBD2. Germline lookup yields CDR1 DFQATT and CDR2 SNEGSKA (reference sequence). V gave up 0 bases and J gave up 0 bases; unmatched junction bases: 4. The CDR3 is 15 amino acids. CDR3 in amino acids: CSARDRLAFSYEQYF. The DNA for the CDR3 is TGCAGTGCTAGAGACCGACTAGCGTTCTCCTACGAGCAGTACTTC.

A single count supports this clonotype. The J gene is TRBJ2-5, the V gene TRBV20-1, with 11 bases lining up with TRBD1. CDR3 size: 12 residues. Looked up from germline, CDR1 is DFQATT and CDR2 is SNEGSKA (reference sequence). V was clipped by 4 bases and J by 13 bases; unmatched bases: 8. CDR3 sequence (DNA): TGCAGTGCTACATCCGGGACAGGGGGGCCGTACTTC. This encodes CSATSGTGGPYF.

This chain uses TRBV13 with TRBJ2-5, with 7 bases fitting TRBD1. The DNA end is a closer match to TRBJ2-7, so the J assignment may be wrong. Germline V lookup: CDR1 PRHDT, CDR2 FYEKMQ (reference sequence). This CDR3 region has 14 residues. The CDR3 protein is CASSRGTEEYEQYF. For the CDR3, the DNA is TGTGCCAGCAGCCGAGGGACAGAAGAGTACGAGCAGTACTTC.

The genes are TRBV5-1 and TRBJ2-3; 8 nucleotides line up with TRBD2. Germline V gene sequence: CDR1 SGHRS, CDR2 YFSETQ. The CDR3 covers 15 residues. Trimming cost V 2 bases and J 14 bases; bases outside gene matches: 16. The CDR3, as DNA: TGCGCCAGCAGCTTAGGACTAGCAAAGAGCAGATACGCGTATTTT. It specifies CASSLGLAKSRYAYF.

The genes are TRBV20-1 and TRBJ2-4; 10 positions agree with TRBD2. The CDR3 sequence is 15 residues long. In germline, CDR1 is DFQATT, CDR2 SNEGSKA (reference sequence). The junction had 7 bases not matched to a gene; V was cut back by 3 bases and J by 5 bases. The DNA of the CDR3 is TGCAGTGCTAGGGATCCTAGCGGGGGAGAAAACATTCAGTACTTC. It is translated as CSARDPSGGENIQYF.

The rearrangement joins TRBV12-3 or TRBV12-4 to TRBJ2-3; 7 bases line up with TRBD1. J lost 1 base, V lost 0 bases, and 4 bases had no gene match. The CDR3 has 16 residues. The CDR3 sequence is CASSLAHGQGTDTQYF. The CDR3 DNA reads TGTGCCAGCAGTTTAGCGCACGGACAGGGCACAGATACGCAGTATTTT.

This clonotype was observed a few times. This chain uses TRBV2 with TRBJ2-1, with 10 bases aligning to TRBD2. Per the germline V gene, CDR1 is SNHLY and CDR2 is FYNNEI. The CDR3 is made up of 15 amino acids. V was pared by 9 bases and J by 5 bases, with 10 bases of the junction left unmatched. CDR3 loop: CARQRASGGDNEQFF. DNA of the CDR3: TGTGCCAGGCAGAGGGCTAGCGGGGGTGACAATGAGCAGTTCTTC. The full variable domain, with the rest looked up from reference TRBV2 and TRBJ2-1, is EPEVTQTPSHQVTQMGQEVILRCVPISNHLYFYWYRQILGQKVEFLVSFYNNEISEKSEIFDDQFSVERPDGSNFTLKIRSTKLEDSAMYFCARQRASGGDNEQFFGPGTRLTVL.

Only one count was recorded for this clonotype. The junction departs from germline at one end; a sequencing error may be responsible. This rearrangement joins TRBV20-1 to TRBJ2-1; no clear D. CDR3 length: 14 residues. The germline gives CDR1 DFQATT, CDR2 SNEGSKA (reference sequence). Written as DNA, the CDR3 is TGCAGTGCTAGTGTGGGCGCCGCCTATAATGAGCAGTTCTTC. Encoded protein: CSASVGAAYNEQFF.